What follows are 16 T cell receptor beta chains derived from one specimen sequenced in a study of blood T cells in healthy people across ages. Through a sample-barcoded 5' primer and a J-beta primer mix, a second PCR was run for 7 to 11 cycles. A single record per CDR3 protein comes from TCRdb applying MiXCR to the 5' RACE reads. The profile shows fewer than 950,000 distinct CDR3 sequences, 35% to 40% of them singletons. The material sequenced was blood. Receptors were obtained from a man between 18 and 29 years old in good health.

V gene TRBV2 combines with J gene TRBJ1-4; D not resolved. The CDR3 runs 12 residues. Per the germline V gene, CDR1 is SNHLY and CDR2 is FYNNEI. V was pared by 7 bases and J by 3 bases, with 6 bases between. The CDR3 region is CASNGANEKLFF. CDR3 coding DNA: TGTGCCAGCAACGGAGCTAATGAAAAACTGTTTTTT.

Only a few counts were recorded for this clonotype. The CDR3 bases are TGTGCCAGTAGTACAACGTTGAACACTGAAGCTTTCTTT. It encodes CASSTTLNTEAFF. V is TRBV19 and J is TRBJ1-1, with unresolved D. With 4 bases removed from V and 0 bases from J, the gap between germline ends came to 6 bases. The length of the CDR3 is 13 residues. CDR1 and CDR2 from the germline V gene are LNHDA and SQIVND (reference sequence).

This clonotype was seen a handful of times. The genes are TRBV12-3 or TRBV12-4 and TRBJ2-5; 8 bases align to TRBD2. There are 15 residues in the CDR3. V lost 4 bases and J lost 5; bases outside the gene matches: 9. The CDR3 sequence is CASSSLGGVEETQYF. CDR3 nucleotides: TGTGCCAGCAGTTCCCTCGGGGGGGTCGAGGAGACCCAGTACTTC.

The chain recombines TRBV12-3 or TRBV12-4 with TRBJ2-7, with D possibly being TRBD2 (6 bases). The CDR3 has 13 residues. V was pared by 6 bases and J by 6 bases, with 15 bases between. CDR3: CASSESLACEQYF. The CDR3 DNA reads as TGTGCCAGCAGCGAGTCACTAGCCTGCGAGCAGTACTTC.

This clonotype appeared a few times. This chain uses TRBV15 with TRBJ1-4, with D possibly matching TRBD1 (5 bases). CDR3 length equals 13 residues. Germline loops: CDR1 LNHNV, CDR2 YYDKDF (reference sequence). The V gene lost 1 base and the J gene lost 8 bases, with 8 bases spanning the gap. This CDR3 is CATSRVRGEKLFF. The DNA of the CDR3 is TGTGCCACCAGCAGAGTCCGGGGGGAAAAACTGTTTTTT. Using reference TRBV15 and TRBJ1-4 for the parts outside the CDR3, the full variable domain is DAMVIQNPRYQVTQFGKPVTLSCSQTLNHNVMYWYQQKSSQAPKLLFHYYDKDFNNEADTPDNFQSRRPNTSFCFLDIRSPGLGDTAMYLCATSRVRGEKLFFGSGTQLSVL.

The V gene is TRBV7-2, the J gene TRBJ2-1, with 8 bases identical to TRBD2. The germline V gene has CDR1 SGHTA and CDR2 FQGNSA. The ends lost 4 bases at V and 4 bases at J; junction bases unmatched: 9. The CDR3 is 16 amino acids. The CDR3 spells CASSSGLAPQYNEQFF. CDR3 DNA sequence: TGTGCCAGCAGCTCCGGACTAGCACCCCAATACAATGAGCAGTTCTTC.

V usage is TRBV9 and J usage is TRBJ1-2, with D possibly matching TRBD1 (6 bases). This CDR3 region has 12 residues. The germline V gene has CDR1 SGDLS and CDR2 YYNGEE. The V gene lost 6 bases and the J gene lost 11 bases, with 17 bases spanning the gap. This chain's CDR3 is CASNSPGAQYTF. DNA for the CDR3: TGTGCCAGCAACTCCCCGGGGGCGCAGTACACCTTC.

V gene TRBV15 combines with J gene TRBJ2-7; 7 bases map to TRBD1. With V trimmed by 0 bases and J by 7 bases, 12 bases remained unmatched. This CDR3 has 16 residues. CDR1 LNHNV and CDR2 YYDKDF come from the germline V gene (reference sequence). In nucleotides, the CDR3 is TGTGCCACCAGCAGAGACCGGGGCAGGGGGAATAATGAGCAGTACTTC. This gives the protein CATSRDRGRGNNEQYF.

In nucleotides, the CDR3 is TGTGCCAGCAGCTTAGAGAGTAGTAGAGATGAGCAGTTCTTC. Translated: CASSLESSRDEQFF. The chain carries TRBV7-9 and TRBJ2-1; D is unclear. CDR3 length: 14 amino acids. Trimming took 1 base from V and 8 from J, leaving 12 bases between them. Germline CDR1 reads SEHNR; CDR2 reads FQNEAQ (reference sequence).

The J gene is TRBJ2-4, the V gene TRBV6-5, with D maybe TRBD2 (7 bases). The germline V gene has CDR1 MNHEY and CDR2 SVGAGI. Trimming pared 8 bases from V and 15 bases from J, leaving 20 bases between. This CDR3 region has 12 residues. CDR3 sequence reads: CASYLRGGNGYF. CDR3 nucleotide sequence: TGTGCCAGCTATCTGAGGGGGGGGAACGGGTACTTC.

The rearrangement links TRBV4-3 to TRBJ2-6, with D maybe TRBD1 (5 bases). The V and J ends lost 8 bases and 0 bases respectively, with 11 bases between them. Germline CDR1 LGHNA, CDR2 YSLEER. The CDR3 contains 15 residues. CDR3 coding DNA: TGCGCCAGCGGACAAAGAACCTCTGGGGCCAACGTCCTGACTTTC. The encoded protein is CASGQRTSGANVLTF.

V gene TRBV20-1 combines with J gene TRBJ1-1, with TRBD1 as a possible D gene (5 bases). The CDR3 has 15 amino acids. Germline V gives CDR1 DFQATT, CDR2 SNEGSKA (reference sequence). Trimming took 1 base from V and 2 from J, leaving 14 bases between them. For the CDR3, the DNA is TGCAGTGCTAGAGGAATCGGCAGGGATAACACTGAAGCTTTCTTT. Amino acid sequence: CSARGIGRDNTEAFF.

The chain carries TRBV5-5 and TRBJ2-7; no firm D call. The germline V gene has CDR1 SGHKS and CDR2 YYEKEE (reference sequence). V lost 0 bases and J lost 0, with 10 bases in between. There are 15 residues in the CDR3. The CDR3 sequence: CASSLETHHSYEQYF. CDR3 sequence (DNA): TGTGCCAGCAGCTTGGAAACACACCACTCCTACGAGCAGTACTTC.

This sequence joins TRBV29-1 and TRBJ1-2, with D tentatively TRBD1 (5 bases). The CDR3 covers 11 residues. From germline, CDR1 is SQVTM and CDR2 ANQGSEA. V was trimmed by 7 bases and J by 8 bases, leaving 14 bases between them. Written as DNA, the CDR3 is TGCAGCGACGTATCTGGGGACGGCTACACCTTC. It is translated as CSDVSGDGYTF. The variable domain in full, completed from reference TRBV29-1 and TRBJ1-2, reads SAVISQKPSRDICQRGTSLTIQCQVDSQVTMMFWYRQQPGQSLTLIATANQGSEATYESGFVIDKFPISRPNLTFSTLTVSNMSPEDSSIYLCSDVSGDGYTFGSGTRLTVV.

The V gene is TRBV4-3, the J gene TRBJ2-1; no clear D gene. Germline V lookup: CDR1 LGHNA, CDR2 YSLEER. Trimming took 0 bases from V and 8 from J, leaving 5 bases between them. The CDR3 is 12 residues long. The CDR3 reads CASSQDFHEQFF. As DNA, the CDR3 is TGCGCCAGCAGCCAAGATTTCCATGAGCAGTTCTTC.

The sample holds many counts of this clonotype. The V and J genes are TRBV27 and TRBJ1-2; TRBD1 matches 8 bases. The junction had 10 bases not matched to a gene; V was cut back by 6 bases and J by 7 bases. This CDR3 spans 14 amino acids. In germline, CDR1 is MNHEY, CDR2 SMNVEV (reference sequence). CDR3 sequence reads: CASRFISGGTGYTF. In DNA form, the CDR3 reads TGTGCCAGCAGATTCATTTCAGGGGGCACTGGCTACACCTTC.